This T cell receptor beta chain was sequenced during a study of beta chain features in type 1 diabetes. General study results and limits: Shorter TCRB CDR3s, moderately but significantly so, marked every one of the four CD4+ subsets in Type 1 diabetes patients. Patients showed naive, central memory and Treg TCRB repertoires that appeared more similar than those of healthy donors.

CDR1 and CDR2 from the germline V gene are SQVTM and ANQGSEA. CDR3 size: 12 residues. Trimming removed 7 bases from V and 4 bases from J, with 13 bases in between. This clone has ten or more counts. Its antigen is not known. All of the isolated RNA was reverse transcribed, so expressed TCRB transcripts were sequenced. The assay was immunoSEQ multiplex PCR, and TCRdb's table has in-frame clones only and misses some. This repertoire shows nearly 350,000 clones, approximately 10% found once; its top ten account for approximately 1%. The sequenced sample was central memory CD4+ T cells from blood. The chain carries TRBV29-1 and TRBJ1-2; D call uncertain. The source of this sequence is a man aged 25-45 years with type 1 diabetes. CDR3 sequence: CSGSSGSYGYTF. Here the CDR3 DNA reads TGCAGCGGGAGCTCGGGGTCCTATGGCTACACCTTC.